Included here is one TCR beta chain sequence, with context. Its specificity is not known. Trimming cost V 1 base and J 8 bases, with 18 bases left between them. Germline V gene lookup returns CDR1 MNHNY and CDR2 SVGAGI (reference sequence). This CDR3 comprises 16 residues. Clones were read by immunoSEQ multiplex PCR, and TCRdb kept only the in-frame ones, dropping some. Here the sample spans some 2,000 clones, around 72% being singletons. The record originates from a study of the immune and genomic landscape of osteosarcoma. Whole-study context: The cohort was enriched for poor-risk osteosarcoma. Most patients, about 77%, had localized disease at diagnosis.

Overall study findings and caveats: Clonality was benchmarked against external normal skin and healthy blood data. Clonality was higher in immune-hot C3 than cold C1, yet still low.

Primary, local recurrence and metastasis osteosarcoma tumors were taken after treatment from poor-prognosis patients. This TCR came from a human donor with osteosarcoma. This sequence joins TRBV6-6 and TRBJ2-1, with a weak D call TRBD1 (6 bases). Sequenced: osteosarcoma tumor tissue from the lung. In DNA, the CDR3 is TGTGCCAGCAGTTACTATGAACAGGGTTATCTATATGAGCAGTTCTTC. Protein product: CASSYYEQGYLYEQFF.